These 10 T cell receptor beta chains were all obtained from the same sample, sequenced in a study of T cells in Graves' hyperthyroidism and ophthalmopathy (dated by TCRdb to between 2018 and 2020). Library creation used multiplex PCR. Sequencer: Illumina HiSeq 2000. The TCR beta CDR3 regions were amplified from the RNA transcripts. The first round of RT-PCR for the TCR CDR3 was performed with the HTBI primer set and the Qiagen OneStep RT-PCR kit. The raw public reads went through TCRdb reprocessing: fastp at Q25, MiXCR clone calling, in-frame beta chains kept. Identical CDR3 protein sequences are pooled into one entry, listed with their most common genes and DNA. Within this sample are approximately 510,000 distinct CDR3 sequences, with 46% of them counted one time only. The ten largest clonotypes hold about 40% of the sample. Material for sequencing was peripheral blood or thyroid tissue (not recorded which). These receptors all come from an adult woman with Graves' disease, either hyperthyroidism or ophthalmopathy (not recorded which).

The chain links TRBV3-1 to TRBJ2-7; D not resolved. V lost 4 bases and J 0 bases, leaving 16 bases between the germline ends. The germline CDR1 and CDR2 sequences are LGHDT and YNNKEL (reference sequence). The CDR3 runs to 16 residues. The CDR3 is CASSPGSGFSSYEQYF. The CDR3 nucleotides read TGTGCCAGCAGCCCTGGGTCGGGCTTTAGCTCCTACGAGCAGTACTTC.

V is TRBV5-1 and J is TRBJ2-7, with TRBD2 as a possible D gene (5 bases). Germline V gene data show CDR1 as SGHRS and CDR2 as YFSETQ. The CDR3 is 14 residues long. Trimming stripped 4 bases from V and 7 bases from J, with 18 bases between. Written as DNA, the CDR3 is TGCGCCAGCAGCCTTGGCGGAGACACGGGGGAGCAGTACTTC. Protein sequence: CASSLGGDTGEQYF.

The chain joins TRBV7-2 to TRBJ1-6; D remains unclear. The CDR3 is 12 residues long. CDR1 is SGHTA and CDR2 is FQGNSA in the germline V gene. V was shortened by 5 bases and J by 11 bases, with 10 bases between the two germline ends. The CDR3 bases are TGTGCCAGCAGCCCCTCAAATGCACCCCTCCACTTT. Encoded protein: CASSPSNAPLHF.

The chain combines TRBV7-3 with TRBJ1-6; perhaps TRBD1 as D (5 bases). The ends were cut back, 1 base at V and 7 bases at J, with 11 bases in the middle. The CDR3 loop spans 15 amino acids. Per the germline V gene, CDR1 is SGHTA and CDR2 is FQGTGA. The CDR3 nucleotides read TGTGCCAGCAGCTTAAAGGGGCGGCTAAATTCACCCCTCCACTTT. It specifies CASSLKGRLNSPLHF.

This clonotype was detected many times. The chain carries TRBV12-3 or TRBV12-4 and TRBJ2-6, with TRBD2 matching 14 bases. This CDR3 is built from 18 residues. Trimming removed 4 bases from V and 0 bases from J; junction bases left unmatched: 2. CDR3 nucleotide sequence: TGTGCCAGCAGTTCGACTAGCGGGAGGGGCTCTGGGGCCAACGTCCTGACTTTC. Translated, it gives CASSSTSGRGSGANVLTF.

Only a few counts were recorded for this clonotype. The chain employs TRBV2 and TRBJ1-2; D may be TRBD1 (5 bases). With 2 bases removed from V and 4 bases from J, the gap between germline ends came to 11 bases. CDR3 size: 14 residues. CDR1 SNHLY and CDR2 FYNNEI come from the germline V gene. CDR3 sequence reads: CASSESPGLYGYTF. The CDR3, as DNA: TGTGCCAGCAGTGAAAGCCCGGGACTCTATGGCTACACCTTC.

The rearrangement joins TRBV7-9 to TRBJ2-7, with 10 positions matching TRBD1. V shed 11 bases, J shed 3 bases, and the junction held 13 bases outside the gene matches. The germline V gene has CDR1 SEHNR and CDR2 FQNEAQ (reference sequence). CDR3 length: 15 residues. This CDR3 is CAWSTGTGARYEQYF. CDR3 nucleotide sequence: TGTGCCTGGTCCACCGGGACAGGGGCGCGCTACGAGCAGTACTTC.

CDR3: CSHGTGPYEQYF. Here the CDR3 DNA reads TGCAGCCACGGAACAGGCCCCTACGAGCAGTACTTC. The V call is TRBV29-1, the J call TRBJ2-7; TRBD1 might be the D (5 bases). CDR3 length equals 12 residues. The V end was cut by 8 bases, the J end by 2 bases, with 13 bases between. From germline, CDR1 is SQVTM and CDR2 ANQGSEA.

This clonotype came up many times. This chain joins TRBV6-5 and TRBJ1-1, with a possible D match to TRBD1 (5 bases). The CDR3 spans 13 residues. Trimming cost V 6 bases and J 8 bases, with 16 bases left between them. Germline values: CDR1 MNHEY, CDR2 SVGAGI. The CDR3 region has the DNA TGTGCCAGCAGCAAGACAGCGAGGGTGGAAGCTTTCTTT. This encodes CASSKTARVEAFF.

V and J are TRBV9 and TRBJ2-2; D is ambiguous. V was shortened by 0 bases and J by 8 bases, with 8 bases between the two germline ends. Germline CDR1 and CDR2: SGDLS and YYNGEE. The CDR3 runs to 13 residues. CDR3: CASSVDGAGELFF. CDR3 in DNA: TGTGCCAGCAGCGTAGACGGCGCGGGGGAGCTGTTTTTT.